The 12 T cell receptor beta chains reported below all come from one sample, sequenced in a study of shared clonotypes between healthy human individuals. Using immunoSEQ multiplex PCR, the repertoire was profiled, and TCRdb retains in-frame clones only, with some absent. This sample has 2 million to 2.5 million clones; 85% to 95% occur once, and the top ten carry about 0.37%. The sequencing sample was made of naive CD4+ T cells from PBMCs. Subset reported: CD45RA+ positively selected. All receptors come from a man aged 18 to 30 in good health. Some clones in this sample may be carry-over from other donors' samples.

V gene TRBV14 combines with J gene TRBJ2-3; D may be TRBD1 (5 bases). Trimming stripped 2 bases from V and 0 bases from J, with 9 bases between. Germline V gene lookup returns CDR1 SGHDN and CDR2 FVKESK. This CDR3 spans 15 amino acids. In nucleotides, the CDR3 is TGTGCCAGCAGCCAACGACAGTCTAGCACAGATACGCAGTATTTT. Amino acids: CASSQRQSSTDTQYF. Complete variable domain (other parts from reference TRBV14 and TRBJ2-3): EAGVTQFPSHSVIEKGQTVTLRCDPISGHDNLYWYRRVMGKEIKFLLHFVKESKQDESGMPNNRFLAERTGGTYSTLKVQPAELEDSGVYFCASSQRQSSTDTQYFGPGTRLTVL.

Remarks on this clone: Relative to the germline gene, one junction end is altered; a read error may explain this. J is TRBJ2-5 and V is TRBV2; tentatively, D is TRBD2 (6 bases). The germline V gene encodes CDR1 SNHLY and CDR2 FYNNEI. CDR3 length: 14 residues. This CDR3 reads CASSGREYQKTQYF. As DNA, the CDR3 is TGTGCCAGCAGTGGTCGGGAGTACCAAAAGACCCAGTACTTC.

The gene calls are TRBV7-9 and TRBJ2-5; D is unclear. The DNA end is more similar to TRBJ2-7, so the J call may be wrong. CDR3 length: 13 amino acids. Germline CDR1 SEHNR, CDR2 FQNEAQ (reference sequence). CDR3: CASSLVTGYEQYF. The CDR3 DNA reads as TGTGCCAGCAGCTTAGTAACGGGTTACGAGCAGTACTTC.

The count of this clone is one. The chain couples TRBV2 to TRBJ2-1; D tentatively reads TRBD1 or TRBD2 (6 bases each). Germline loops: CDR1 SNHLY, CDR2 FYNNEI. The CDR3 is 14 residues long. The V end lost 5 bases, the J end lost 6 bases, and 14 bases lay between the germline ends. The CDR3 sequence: CASSPQGRFNEQFF. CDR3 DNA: TGTGCCAGCAGTCCTCAGGGGAGGTTCAATGAGCAGTTCTTC. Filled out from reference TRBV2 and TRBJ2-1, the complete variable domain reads EPEVTQTPSHQVTQMGQEVILRCVPISNHLYFYWYRQILGQKVEFLVSFYNNEISEKSEIFDDQFSVERPDGSNFTLKIRSTKLEDSAMYFCASSPQGRFNEQFFGPGTRLTVL.

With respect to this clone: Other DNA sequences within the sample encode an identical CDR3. This CDR3 reads CASSQGTGYAYEQYF. The CDR3 DNA is TGCGCCAGCAGCCAAGGGACAGGCTATGCCTACGAGCAGTACTTC. J is TRBJ2-7 and V is TRBV4-3; 7 bases are a match to TRBD1. V gave up 1 base and J gave up 2 bases; unmatched junction bases: 5. Germline V CDR1 and CDR2: LGHNA, YSLEER. This CDR3 region has 15 residues.

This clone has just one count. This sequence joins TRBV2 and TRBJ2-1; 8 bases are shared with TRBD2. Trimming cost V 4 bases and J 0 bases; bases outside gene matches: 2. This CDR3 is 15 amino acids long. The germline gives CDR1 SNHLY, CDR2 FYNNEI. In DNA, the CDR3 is TGTGCCAGCAGTGGGACTAGCAGCTCCTACAATGAGCAGTTCTTC. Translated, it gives CASSGTSSSYNEQFF.

The CDR3 DNA sequence: TGTGCCATCAGCGAGCGGGAGGGAACACAGTTCTTC. Translating gives CAISEREGTQFF. V and J are TRBV10-3 and TRBJ2-1; 10 bases agree with TRBD2. CDR1 ENHRY and CDR2 SYGVKD come from the germline V gene. The CDR3 loop spans 12 amino acids. Unmatched junction bases numbered 6, after V lost 6 bases and J lost 13 bases.

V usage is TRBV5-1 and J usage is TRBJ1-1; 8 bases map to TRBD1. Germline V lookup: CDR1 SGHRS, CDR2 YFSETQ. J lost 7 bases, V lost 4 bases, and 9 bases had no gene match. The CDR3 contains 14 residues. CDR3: CASSLRTGTGEAFF. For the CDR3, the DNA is TGCGCCAGCAGCCTAAGGACAGGGACTGGTGAAGCTTTCTTT.

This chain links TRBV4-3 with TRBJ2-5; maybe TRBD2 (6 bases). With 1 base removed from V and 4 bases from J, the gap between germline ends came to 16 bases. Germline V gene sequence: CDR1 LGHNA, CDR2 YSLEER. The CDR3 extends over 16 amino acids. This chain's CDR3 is CASSQGSGSWVETQYF. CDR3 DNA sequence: TGCGCCAGCAGCCAAGGATCCGGGAGCTGGGTAGAGACCCAGTACTTC.

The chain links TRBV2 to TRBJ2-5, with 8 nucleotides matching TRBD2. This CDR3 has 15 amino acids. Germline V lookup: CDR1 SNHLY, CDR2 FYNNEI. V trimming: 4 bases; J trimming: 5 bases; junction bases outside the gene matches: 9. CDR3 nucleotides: TGTGCCAGCAGTGGCGAAGCGGGAGTCGGGGAGACCCAGTACTTC. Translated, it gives CASSGEAGVGETQYF. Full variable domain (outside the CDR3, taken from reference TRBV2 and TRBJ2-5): EPEVTQTPSHQVTQMGQEVILRCVPISNHLYFYWYRQILGQKVEFLVSFYNNEISEKSEIFDDQFSVERPDGSNFTLKIRSTKLEDSAMYFCASSGEAGVGETQYFGPGTRLLVL.

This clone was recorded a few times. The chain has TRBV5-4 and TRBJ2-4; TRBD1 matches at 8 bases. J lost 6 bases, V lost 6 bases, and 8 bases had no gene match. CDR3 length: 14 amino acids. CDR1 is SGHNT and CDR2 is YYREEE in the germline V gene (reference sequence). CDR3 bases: TGTGCCAGCAACATCCAGGGGGCGGCAAACATTCAGTACTTC. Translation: CASNIQGAANIQYF.

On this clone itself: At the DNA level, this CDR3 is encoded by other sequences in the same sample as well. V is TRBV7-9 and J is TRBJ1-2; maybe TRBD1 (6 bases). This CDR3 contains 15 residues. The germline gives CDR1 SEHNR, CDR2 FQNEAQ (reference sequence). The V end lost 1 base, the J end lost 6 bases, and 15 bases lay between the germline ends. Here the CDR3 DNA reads TGTGCCAGCAGCTTAGTACCAGGGGCAGGGGATGGCTACACCTTC. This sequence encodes CASSLVPGAGDGYTF. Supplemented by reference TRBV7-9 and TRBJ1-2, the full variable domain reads DTGVSQNPRHKITKRGQNVTFRCDPISEHNRLYWYRQTLGQGPEFLTYFQNEAQLEKSRLLSDRFSAERPKGSFSTLEIQRTEQGDSAMYLCASSLVPGAGDGYTFGSGTRLTVV.